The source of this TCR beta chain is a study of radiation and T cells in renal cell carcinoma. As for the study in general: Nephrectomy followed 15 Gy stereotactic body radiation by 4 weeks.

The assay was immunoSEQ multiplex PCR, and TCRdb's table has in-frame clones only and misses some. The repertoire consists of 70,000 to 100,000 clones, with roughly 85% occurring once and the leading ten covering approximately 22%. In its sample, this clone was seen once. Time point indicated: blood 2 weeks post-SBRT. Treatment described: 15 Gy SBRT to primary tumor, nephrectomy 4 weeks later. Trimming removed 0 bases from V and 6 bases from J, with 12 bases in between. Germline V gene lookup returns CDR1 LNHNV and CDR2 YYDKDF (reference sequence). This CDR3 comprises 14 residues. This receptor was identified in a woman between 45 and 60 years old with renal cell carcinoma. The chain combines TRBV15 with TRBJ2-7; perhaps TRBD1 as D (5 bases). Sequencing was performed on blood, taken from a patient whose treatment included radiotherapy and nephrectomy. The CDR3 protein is CATSRDYQGSEQYF. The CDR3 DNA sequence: TGTGCCACCAGCAGAGATTACCAGGGTTCCGAGCAGTACTTC.